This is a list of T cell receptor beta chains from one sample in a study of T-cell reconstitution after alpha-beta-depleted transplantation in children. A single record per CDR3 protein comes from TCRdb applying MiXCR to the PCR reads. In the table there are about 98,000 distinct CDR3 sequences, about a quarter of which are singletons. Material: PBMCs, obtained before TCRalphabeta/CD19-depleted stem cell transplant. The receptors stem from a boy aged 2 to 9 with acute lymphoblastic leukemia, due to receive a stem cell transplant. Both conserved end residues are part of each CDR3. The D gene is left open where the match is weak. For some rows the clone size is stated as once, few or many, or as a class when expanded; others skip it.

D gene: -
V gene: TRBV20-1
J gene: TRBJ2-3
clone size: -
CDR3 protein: CSARWADTQYF
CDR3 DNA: TGCAGTGCTAGATGGGCAGATACGCAGTATTTT

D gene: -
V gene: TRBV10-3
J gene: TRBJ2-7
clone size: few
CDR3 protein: CAISEKVSYEQYF
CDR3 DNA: TGTGCCATCAGTGAGAAGGTTTCCTACGAGCAGTACTTC

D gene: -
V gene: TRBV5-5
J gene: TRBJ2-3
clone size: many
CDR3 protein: CASSFSQGIPDTQYF
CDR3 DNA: TGTGCCAGCAGCTTTTCCCAAGGGATCCCAGATACGCAGTATTTT

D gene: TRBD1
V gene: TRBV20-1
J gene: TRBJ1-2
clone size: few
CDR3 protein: CSARDSRAGGAYGYTF
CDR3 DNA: TGCAGTGCTAGAGATTCACGGGCAGGGGGGGCCTATGGCTACACCTTC

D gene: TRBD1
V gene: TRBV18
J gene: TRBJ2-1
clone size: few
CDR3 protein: CASSRQGGSYNEQFF
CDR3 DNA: TGTGCCAGCTCACGACAGGGCGGCTCCTACAATGAGCAGTTCTTC

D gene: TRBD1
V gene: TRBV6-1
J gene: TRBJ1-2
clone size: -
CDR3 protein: CASSPPRGQEPYGYTF
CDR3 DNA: TGTGCCAGCAGTCCTCCTCGCGGACAGGAACCCTATGGCTACACCTTC

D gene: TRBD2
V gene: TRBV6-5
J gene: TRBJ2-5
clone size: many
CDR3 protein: CASSNRGGQETQYF
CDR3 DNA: TGTGCCAGCAGTAACCGGGGGGGTCAAGAGACCCAGTACTTC

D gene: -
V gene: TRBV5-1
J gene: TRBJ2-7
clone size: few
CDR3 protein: CASSQIAQTYEQYF
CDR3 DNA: TGCGCCAGCAGCCAAATAGCCCAAACCTACGAGCAGTACTTC

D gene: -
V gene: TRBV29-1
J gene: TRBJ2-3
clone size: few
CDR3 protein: CSVSSGSGDTQYF
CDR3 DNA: TGCAGCGTTTCCAGCGGAAGCGGAGATACGCAGTATTTT

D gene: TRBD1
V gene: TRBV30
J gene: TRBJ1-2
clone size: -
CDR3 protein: CAWSRLQGAIGYTF
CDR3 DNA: TGTGCCTGGAGTCGCCTACAGGGGGCGATTGGCTACACCTTC

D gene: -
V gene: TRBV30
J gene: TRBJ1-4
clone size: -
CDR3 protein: CAWSVIVGVKLFF
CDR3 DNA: TGTGCCTGGAGTGTAATCGTGGGGGTAAAACTGTTTTTT

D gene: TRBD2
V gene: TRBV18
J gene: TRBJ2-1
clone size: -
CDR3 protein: CASSLPGRDEQFF
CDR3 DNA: TGTGCCAGCTCACTCCCAGGGAGGGATGAGCAGTTCTTC